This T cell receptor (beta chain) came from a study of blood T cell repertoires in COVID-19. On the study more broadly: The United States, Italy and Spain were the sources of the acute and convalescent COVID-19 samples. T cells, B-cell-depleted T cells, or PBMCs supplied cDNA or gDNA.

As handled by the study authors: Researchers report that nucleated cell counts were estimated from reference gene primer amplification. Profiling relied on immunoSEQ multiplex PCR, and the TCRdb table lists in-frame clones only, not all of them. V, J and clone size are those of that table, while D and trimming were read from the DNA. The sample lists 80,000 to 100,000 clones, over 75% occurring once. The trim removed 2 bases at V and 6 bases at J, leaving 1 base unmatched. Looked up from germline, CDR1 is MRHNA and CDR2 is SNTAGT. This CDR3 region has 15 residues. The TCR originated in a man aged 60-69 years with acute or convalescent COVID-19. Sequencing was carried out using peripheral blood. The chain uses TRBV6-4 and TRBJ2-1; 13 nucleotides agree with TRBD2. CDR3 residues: CASSDTSGGANEQFF. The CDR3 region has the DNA TGTGCCAGCAGTGACACTAGCGGGGGGGCCAATGAGCAGTTCTTC.